This record concerns one TCR beta chain sequence. This entry comes from a study of CD8 T cells in Susac syndrome. The germline V gene has CDR1 GTSNPN and CDR2 SVGIG (reference sequence). CDR3 length: 13 amino acids. Trimming pared 0 bases from V and 6 bases from J, leaving 11 bases between. Random hexamers were used to reverse transcribe roughly 0.45 to 1 ug of RNA. The TCR beta CDR3 was amplified by immunoSEQ multiplex PCR across 54 Vbeta, 13 Jbeta. TCRdb processed the immunoSEQ multiplex PCR reads anew with MiXCR; each CDR3 protein has one entry. The sample consists of more than 150,000 distinct CDR3 sequences, roughly 95% of them appearing once.

J is TRBJ1-2 and V is TRBV30; D remains unclear. This receptor was taken from a human donor with Susac syndrome. What was sequenced was CD4+ T cells from PBMCs. This CDR3 is CAWSVRWEDGYTF. DNA for the CDR3: TGTGCCTGGAGTGTACGCTGGGAGGATGGCTACACCTTC.